The rows below give T cell receptor beta chains drawn from one sample of a study of blood T cell repertoires in COVID-19. Profiled with immunoSEQ multiplex PCR; TCRdb holds only in-frame clones, not every one. The data show 350,000 or so clones, around nine tenths seen once. The specimen was PBMCs or T cells enriched from blood (not recorded which). Receptors originate from a woman in her 30s who had been exposed to COVID-19. Both conserved end residues are part of each CDR3. D genes are given only for firm matches. A row's size may be missing; if present it is once, few, many or a size class.

J: TRBJ2-1
D: TRBD2
length: 15
size: NA
V: TRBV19
CDR3: CASSIRLAGNNEQFF
DNA: TGTGCCAGTAGTATAAGGCTAGCGGGGAACAATGAGCAGTTCTTC

J: TRBJ1-6
D: NA
length: 15
size: NA
V: TRBV5-1
CDR3: CASDHRDSYNSPLHF
DNA: TGCGCCAGCGACCACAGAGACTCCTATAATTCACCCCTCCACTTT

J: TRBJ2-7
D: NA
length: 14
size: NA
V: TRBV10-2
CDR3: CASTLQGTGYEQYF
DNA: TGCGCCAGCACTTTACAGGGAACTGGGTACGAGCAGTACTTC

J: TRBJ1-5
D: TRBD1
length: 12
size: NA
V: TRBV29-1
CDR3: CSVEGDSGTQHF
DNA: TGCAGCGTTGAGGGGGACAGTGGGACCCAGCATTTT

J: TRBJ1-6
D: NA
length: 15
size: few
V: TRBV6-4
CDR3: CASSVLGQANSPLHF
DNA: TGTGCCAGCAGTGTCCTGGGCCAGGCAAATTCACCCCTCCACTTT

J: TRBJ2-3
D: NA
length: 14
size: NA
V: TRBV7-6
CDR3: CASSFPTYTDTQYF
DNA: TGTGCCAGCAGCTTTCCTACTTACACAGATACGCAGTATTTT

J: TRBJ1-2
D: NA
length: 14
size: NA
V: TRBV28
CDR3: CASSQQGPNYGYTF
DNA: TGTGCCAGCAGTCAACAGGGACCTAACTATGGCTACACCTTC

J: TRBJ1-2
D: NA
length: 12
size: NA
V: TRBV19
CDR3: CASSSGDYGYTF
DNA: TGTGCCAGTAGTTCGGGGGACTATGGCTACACCTTC

J: TRBJ2-7
D: TRBD1
length: 16
size: NA
V: TRBV7-6
CDR3: CASSLALGQGPYEQYF
DNA: TGTGCCAGCAGCTTAGCGCTGGGACAGGGGCCCTACGAGCAGTACTTC

J: TRBJ1-2
D: NA
length: 12
size: NA
V: TRBV28
CDR3: CASWRTNYGYTF
DNA: TGTGCCAGCTGGCGGACTAACTATGGCTACACCTTC

J: TRBJ1-2
D: TRBD1
length: 15
size: NA
V: TRBV10-3
CDR3: CAIRVMTGGEYGYTF
DNA: TGTGCCATCAGAGTGATGACAGGGGGAGAATATGGCTACACCTTC

J: TRBJ1-5
D: NA
length: 17
size: once
V: TRBV15
CDR3: CATSRATPGAGNQPQHF
DNA: TGTGCCACCAGCAGAGCGACCCCTGGGGCAGGCAATCAGCCCCAGCATTTT

J: TRBJ2-3
D: TRBD2
length: 17
size: NA
V: TRBV5-3
CDR3: CARSLGSPIAGTDTQYF
DNA: TGTGCCAGAAGCTTGGGATCCCCAATAGCGGGAACAGATACGCAGTATTTT

J: TRBJ1-3
D: TRBD1
length: 15
size: NA
V: TRBV18
CDR3: CASSRDRPSGNTIYF
DNA: TGTGCCAGCTCACGGGACAGGCCCTCTGGAAACACCATATATTTT

J: TRBJ2-1
D: TRBD2
length: 14
size: NA
V: TRBV27
CDR3: CASTTSVAYNEQFF
DNA: TGTGCCAGCACGACTAGCGTAGCCTACAATGAGCAGTTCTTC

J: TRBJ2-7
D: TRBD2
length: 21
size: NA
V: TRBV27
CDR3: CASSRKGLAGVGVRASYEQYF
DNA: TGTGCCAGCAGCCGAAAAGGACTAGCGGGAGTGGGGGTGAGGGCCTCCTACGAGCAGTACTTC

J: TRBJ2-4
D: NA
length: 16
size: once
V: TRBV9
CDR3: CASSVAERGAKNIQYF
DNA: TGTGCCAGCAGCGTAGCTGAAAGGGGAGCCAAAAACATTCAGTACTTC

J: TRBJ1-4
D: TRBD1
length: 13
size: NA
V: TRBV19
CDR3: CATSGQGVEKLFF
DNA: TGTGCCACCTCAGGACAGGGAGTCGAAAAACTGTTTTTT

J: TRBJ1-3
D: TRBD1
length: 14
size: NA
V: TRBV3-1/TRBV3-2
CDR3: CASRPTGAGNTIYF
DNA: TGTGCCAGCAGACCCACAGGGGCTGGAAACACCATATATTTT

J: TRBJ2-5
D: NA
length: 11
size: NA
V: TRBV5-6
CDR3: CASSLGVGEYF
DNA: TGTGCCAGCAGCTTGGGGGTCGGGGAGTACTTC

J: TRBJ2-5
D: NA
length: 14
size: NA
V: TRBV11-2
CDR3: CASSLGSHKETQYF
DNA: TGTGCCAGCAGCTTAGGAAGCCATAAAGAGACCCAGTACTTC

J: TRBJ1-1
D: TRBD1
length: 13
size: NA
V: TRBV7-8
CDR3: CASSLPGGTEAFF
DNA: TGTGCCAGCAGCTTACCAGGGGGAACTGAAGCTTTCTTT

J: TRBJ2-7
D: TRBD2
length: 19
size: NA
V: TRBV20-1
CDR3: CSASRTFRLAGGPDYEQYF
DNA: TGCAGTGCTAGTAGAACTTTTCGACTAGCGGGAGGCCCGGACTACGAGCAGTACTTC

J: TRBJ2-5
D: TRBD1
length: 15
size: once
V: TRBV28
CDR3: CASLTPGQGSETQYF
DNA: TGTGCCAGCCTTACACCGGGACAGGGGTCAGAGACCCAGTACTTC

J: TRBJ1-2
D: NA
length: 14
size: NA
V: TRBV4-1
CDR3: CASSQDEGTRGYTF
DNA: TGCGCCAGCAGCCAAGATGAGGGTACTAGAGGCTACACCTTC

J: TRBJ1-5
D: TRBD1
length: 17
size: few
V: TRBV28
CDR3: CASSLYGTAHSNQPQHF
DNA: TGTGCCAGCAGTTTATATGGGACAGCCCATAGCAATCAGCCCCAGCATTTT

J: TRBJ2-3
D: TRBD2
length: 18
size: NA
V: TRBV2
CDR3: CASNYGTSGRKGTDTQYF
DNA: TGTGCCAGCAATTACGGGACTAGCGGGAGGAAGGGCACAGATACGCAGTATTTT

J: TRBJ2-7
D: TRBD1
length: 14
size: NA
V: TRBV19
CDR3: CASSSRDRAYEQYF
DNA: TGTGCCAGTAGTAGTCGGGACAGGGCCTACGAGCAGTACTTC

J: TRBJ2-7
D: TRBD2
length: 14
size: few
V: TRBV27
CDR3: CASTIASGPYEQYF
DNA: TGTGCCAGCACCATCGCTAGCGGGCCTTACGAGCAGTACTTC

J: TRBJ2-7
D: NA
length: 15
size: NA
V: TRBV28
CDR3: CASSLVGAGPREQYF
DNA: TGTGCCAGCAGTTTGGTGGGGGCCGGGCCCCGCGAGCAGTACTTC

J: TRBJ1-2
D: TRBD1
length: 15
size: NA
V: TRBV12-5
CDR3: CASGSTGTDNYGYTF
DNA: TGTGCTAGTGGTTCTACCGGGACAGATAACTATGGCTACACCTTC

J: TRBJ1-5
D: TRBD1
length: 14
size: NA
V: TRBV19
CDR3: CASTPDRVGQPQHF
DNA: TGTGCCAGTACCCCGGACAGGGTGGGCCAGCCCCAGCATTTT

J: TRBJ2-7
D: NA
length: 16
size: NA
V: TRBV18
CDR3: CASSLKPQGQSYEQYF
DNA: TGTGCCAGCTCACTCAAACCCCAGGGACAATCCTACGAGCAGTACTTC

J: TRBJ1-1
D: NA
length: 15
size: NA
V: TRBV4-1
CDR3: CASSQEGASNTEAFF
DNA: TGCGCCAGCAGCCAAGAGGGGGCCTCGAACACTGAAGCTTTCTTT

J: TRBJ1-6
D: NA
length: 13
size: NA
V: TRBV27
CDR3: CASSWDTDSPLHF
DNA: TGTGCCAGCAGTTGGGACACGGATTCACCCCTCCACTTT

J: TRBJ2-2
D: TRBD2
length: 15
size: NA
V: TRBV20-1
CDR3: CSASGGRLSTGELFF
DNA: TGCAGTGCTAGTGGCGGGAGGTTGAGCACCGGGGAGCTGTTTTTT

J: TRBJ2-3
D: NA
length: 11
size: once
V: TRBV29-1
CDR3: CSVGPKDTQYF
DNA: TGCAGCGTTGGTCCCAAAGATACGCAGTATTTT

J: TRBJ2-2
D: NA
length: 14
size: NA
V: TRBV28
CDR3: CASSTTGQVGELFF
DNA: TGTGCCAGCAGTACAACAGGTCAGGTCGGGGAGCTGTTTTTT

J: TRBJ1-5
D: NA
length: 13
size: NA
V: TRBV27
CDR3: CASSFRSGQPQHF
DNA: TGTGCCAGCAGTTTTCGGAGTGGGCAGCCCCAGCATTTT

J: TRBJ1-2
D: NA
length: 19
size: NA
V: TRBV9
CDR3: CASSVGGGPRETFNYGYTF
DNA: TGTGCCAGCAGCGTAGGAGGGGGACCGAGGGAGACCTTTAACTATGGCTACACCTTC

J: TRBJ2-5
D: NA
length: 15
size: once
V: TRBV5-1
CDR3: CASSPTPTGQETQYF
DNA: TGCGCCAGCAGCCCTACCCCGACAGGACAAGAGACCCAGTACTTC

J: TRBJ1-2
D: NA
length: 15
size: NA
V: TRBV6-5
CDR3: CASSNPGLALYGYTF
DNA: TGTGCCAGCAGTAATCCAGGGCTGGCCCTCTATGGCTACACCTTC

J: TRBJ1-2
D: NA
length: 13
size: NA
V: TRBV28
CDR3: CASSLTGPYGYTF
DNA: TGTGCCAGCTCACTTACAGGGCCTTATGGCTACACCTTC

J: TRBJ2-1
D: TRBD2
length: 14
size: NA
V: TRBV9
CDR3: CASSVGGGRNEQFF
DNA: TGTGCCAGCAGCGTAGGGGGAGGGCGGAATGAGCAGTTCTTC

J: TRBJ2-7
D: TRBD2
length: 13
size: once
V: TRBV30
CDR3: CAWSRGGSGEQYF
DNA: TGTGCCTGGAGTAGGGGAGGGTCCGGGGAGCAGTACTTC

J: TRBJ2-1
D: TRBD2
length: 14
size: NA
V: TRBV7-9
CDR3: CASDYSGTPNEQFF
DNA: TGTGCCAGTGATTATAGCGGGACACCTAATGAGCAGTTCTTC

J: TRBJ2-3
D: NA
length: 16
size: NA
V: TRBV28
CDR3: CASSPPLGASTDTQYF
DNA: TGTGCCAGCAGTCCCCCCTTGGGGGCCTCCACAGATACGCAGTATTTT

J: TRBJ2-2
D: TRBD2
length: 18
size: NA
V: TRBV2
CDR3: CASSEVGLAGVNTGELFF
DNA: TGTGCCAGCAGTGAAGTCGGACTAGCGGGAGTGAACACCGGGGAGCTGTTTTTT

J: TRBJ2-7
D: NA
length: 11
size: NA
V: TRBV15
CDR3: CATSLRGEQYF
DNA: TGTGCCACCAGCCTCAGAGGGGAGCAGTACTTC

J: TRBJ1-1
D: TRBD1
length: 15
size: NA
V: TRBV28
CDR3: CASLLPGQGRVRAFF
DNA: TGTGCCAGCCTTCTCCCGGGACAGGGTCGGGTACGGGCTTTCTTT

J: TRBJ1-5
D: TRBD1
length: 14
size: NA
V: TRBV5-1
CDR3: CASSPGQGGQPQHF
DNA: TGCGCCAGCAGCCCGGGACAGGGCGGGCAGCCCCAGCATTTT

J: TRBJ2-7
D: NA
length: 16
size: NA
V: TRBV7-8
CDR3: CASSLDGPGMANEQYF
DNA: TGTGCCAGCAGCTTAGATGGTCCGGGAATGGCGAACGAGCAGTACTTC

J: TRBJ2-7
D: TRBD2
length: 14
size: NA
V: TRBV6-5
CDR3: CASSHGLVNGEQYF
DNA: TGTGCCAGCAGTCATGGACTAGTCAACGGCGAGCAGTACTTC

J: TRBJ2-5
D: TRBD2
length: 14
size: NA
V: TRBV9
CDR3: CASSVGGSGETQYF
DNA: TGTGCCAGCAGCGTAGGGGGTAGCGGGGAGACCCAGTACTTC

J: TRBJ1-1
D: TRBD1
length: 12
size: NA
V: TRBV5-1
CDR3: CASGQGHTEAFF
DNA: TGCGCCTCCGGACAGGGCCACACTGAAGCTTTCTTT

J: TRBJ1-2
D: TRBD1
length: 15
size: NA
V: TRBV28
CDR3: CASSPGTALFYGYTF
DNA: TGTGCCAGCAGTCCCGGGACAGCTTTGTTCTATGGCTACACCTTC